This T cell receptor (beta chain) stems from a study of blood T cell repertoires in COVID-19. Study-wide background: T cells, B-cell-depleted T cells, or PBMCs supplied cDNA or gDNA.

Across about two dozen US areas, participants ranged in age from roughly 18 to 95 years. Participant-given clinical history determined each cohort assignment. Losses at the gene ends were 3 bases for V and 8 bases for J; bases not matched to a gene: 18. CDR3 size: 17 residues. Germline V CDR1 and CDR2: LNHDA, SQIVND (reference sequence). Per the original data handling: The assay estimated nucleated cells by amplifying reference gene primers. Assay used: immunoSEQ multiplex PCR; TCRdb lists only in-frame clones, some missing. V and J calls plus clone size are reproduced from that table; the DNA served to infer D and trimming. This sample carries more than 300,000 clones, over 90% of them seen once, and the ten largest clones take 3% to 5%.

The sequence derives from a woman aged 30 to 39 who had been exposed to COVID-19. Source material: PBMCs or T cells enriched from blood (not recorded which). The chain has TRBV19 and TRBJ1-1; 7 nucleotides align to TRBD1. The CDR3 is CASSMNGRGRQFSEAFF. CDR3 DNA sequence: TGTGCCAGTAGTATGAATGGCAGGGGGAGGCAGTTCTCAGAAGCTTTCTTT.